Described below is a single T cell receptor (beta chain) sequence and its context. Its antigen is not identified. The sample is drawn from a study of cytomegalovirus exposure and HLA in healthy donors. The study, taken as a whole, reports: The classifier reportedly diagnosed cytomegalovirus status with high specificity and sensitivity. TCR beta chain V- and J-gene trimming was linked, in a later analysis, to a missense variant in DCLRE1C. For most subjects, TCR beta sequences were reported to predict HLA-A and HLA-B alleles with accuracy. Likely technical artifact: a cluster of highly shared sequence variants.

13 Jbeta primers and 60 Vbeta primers were used for the PCR. The table came from immunoSEQ multiplex PCR; TCRdb's copy has only in-frame clones and leaves some out. The repertoire has some 140,000 clones, approximately 71% of them found once; the top ten carry roughly 1%. The TCR sequence derives from a woman aged 60 to 75 in good health and CMV-seronegative. The specimen was PBMCs.

The CDR3 sequence: CASSVVAENSPLHF. The CDR3, as DNA: TGTGCCAGCAGCGTAGTAGCCGAAAATTCACCCCTCCACTTT. The J gene is TRBJ1-6, the V gene TRBV9; no clear D. The V gene's germline CDR1 is SGDLS and CDR2 YYNGEE. V was cut by 0 bases and J by 7 bases, with 8 bases left in between. The CDR3 has 14 residues.